This TCR beta chain was documented in a study of cytomegalovirus exposure and HLA in healthy donors. This clone was seen just once. The antigen is undetermined. V shed 4 bases and J shed 5 bases, with 18 bases lying between them. The CDR3 extends over 15 amino acids. Germline loops: CDR1 MGHRA, CDR2 YSYEKL. Study observations and caveats: There were some public TCRs occurring in many donors, but most TCR sequences were rare. A later analysis showed TCR association rates differing by HLA locus, peaking at DRB1 and lowest at HLA-C.

It was with 60 Vbeta and 13 Jbeta primers that the PCR ran. This table comes from immunoSEQ multiplex PCR, and its TCRdb copy is limited to in-frame clones, with some not included. The sample holds some 110,000 clones, roughly 85% seen once. This chain uses TRBV4-1 with TRBJ2-7; D is possibly TRBD2 (6 bases). Sequencing was performed on PBMCs. The TCR sequence derives from a man aged 60-69 years in good health and CMV-seropositive. The CDR3 DNA reads TGCGCCAGCAGCCCTTGGGGGGAACCCCTAGACGAGCAGTACTTC. It specifies CASSPWGEPLDEQYF.